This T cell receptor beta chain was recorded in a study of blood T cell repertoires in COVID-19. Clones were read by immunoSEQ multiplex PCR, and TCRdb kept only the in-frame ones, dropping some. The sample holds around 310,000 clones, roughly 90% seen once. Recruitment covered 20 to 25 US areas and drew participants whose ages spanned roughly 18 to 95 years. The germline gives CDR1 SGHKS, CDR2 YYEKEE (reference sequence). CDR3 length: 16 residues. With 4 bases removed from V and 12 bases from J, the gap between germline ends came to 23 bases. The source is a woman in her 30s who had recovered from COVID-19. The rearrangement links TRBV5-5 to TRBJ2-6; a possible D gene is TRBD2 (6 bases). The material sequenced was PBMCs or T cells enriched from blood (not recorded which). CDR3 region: CASSPAAHTSGGVLTF. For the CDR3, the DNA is TGTGCCAGCAGCCCGGCGGCGCATACCTCCGGGGGCGTCCTGACTTTC.